This TCR beta chain was recovered during a study of cytomegalovirus exposure and HLA in healthy donors. Findings and caveats of the study: TCR sequences were mostly rare, though some public TCRs occurred in many donors. Available immune exposure information was restricted to CMV serostatus only. The study flagged roughly 150 TCR beta chains as cytomegalovirus-associated. In a later analysis, across HLA loci, associated TCR counts were highest for DRB1, lowest for HLA-C.

CDR1 MDHEN and CDR2 SYDVKM come from the germline V gene. There are 14 residues in the CDR3. With 2 bases clipped from V and 5 bases from J, the junction kept 4 bases outside the gene matches. A note on this clone: The antigen remains undetermined.

A multiplex PCR was run with 60 Vbeta primers and 13 Jbeta primers. Clones were sequenced by immunoSEQ multiplex PCR, and TCRdb holds only the in-frame ones, with some missing. The table lists 100,000 to 150,000 clones, roughly 66% of them singletons. The rearrangement links TRBV28 to TRBJ1-1, with 8 positions matching TRBD1. Sample: PBMCs. The TCR was taken from a man younger than 35 in good health and CMV-seronegative. CDR3 loop: CASSLLTGGTEAFF. The DNA of the CDR3 is TGTGCCAGCAGTTTACTCACAGGGGGGACTGAAGCTTTCTTT.